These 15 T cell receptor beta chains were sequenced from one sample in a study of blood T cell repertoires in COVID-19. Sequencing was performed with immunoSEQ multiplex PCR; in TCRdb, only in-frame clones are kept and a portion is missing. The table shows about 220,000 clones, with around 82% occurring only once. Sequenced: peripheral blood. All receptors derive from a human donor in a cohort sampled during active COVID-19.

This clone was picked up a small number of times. CDR3 residues: CATSTYGTSVRNEQFF. The CDR3 DNA follows: TGTGCCACCAGTACTTACGGAACTAGCGTTCGCAATGAGCAGTTCTTC. This rearrangement joins TRBV24-1 to TRBJ2-1; TRBD2 matches at 7 bases. Unmatched junction bases numbered 13, after V lost 6 bases and J lost 6 bases. Per the germline V gene, CDR1 is KGHDR and CDR2 is SFDVKD. The CDR3 length is 16 residues.

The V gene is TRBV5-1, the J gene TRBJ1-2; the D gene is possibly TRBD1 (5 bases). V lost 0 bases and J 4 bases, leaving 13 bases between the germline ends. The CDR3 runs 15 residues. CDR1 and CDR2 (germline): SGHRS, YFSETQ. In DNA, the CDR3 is TGCGCCAGCAGCTTGGTTAGGAGTGGGGCCTATGGCTACACCTTC. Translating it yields CASSLVRSGAYGYTF. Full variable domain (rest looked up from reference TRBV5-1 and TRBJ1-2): KAGVTQTPRYLIKTRGQQVTLSCSPISGHRSVSWYQQTPGQGLQFLFEYFSETQRNKGNFPGRFSGRQFSNSRSEMNVSTLELGDSALYLCASSLVRSGAYGYTFGSGTRLTVV.

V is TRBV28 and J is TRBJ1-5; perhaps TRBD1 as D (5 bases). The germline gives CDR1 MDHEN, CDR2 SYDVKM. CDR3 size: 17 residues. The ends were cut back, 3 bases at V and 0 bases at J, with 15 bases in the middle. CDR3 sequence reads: CASSLVVTELSNQPQHF. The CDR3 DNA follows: TGTGCCAGCAGTTTGGTTGTGACAGAGCTTAGCAATCAGCCCCAGCATTTT.

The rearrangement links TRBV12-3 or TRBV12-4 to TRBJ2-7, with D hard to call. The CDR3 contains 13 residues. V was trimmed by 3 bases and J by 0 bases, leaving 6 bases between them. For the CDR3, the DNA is TGTGCCAGCAGTTTGCGTAGCTCCTACGAGCAGTACTTC. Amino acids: CASSLRSSYEQYF.

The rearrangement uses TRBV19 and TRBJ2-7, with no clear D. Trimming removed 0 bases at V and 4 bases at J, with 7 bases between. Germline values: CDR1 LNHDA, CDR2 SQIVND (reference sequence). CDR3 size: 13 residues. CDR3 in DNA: TGTGCCAGTAGTATAGACAGGCAGTACGAGCAGTACTTC. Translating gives CASSIDRQYEQYF.

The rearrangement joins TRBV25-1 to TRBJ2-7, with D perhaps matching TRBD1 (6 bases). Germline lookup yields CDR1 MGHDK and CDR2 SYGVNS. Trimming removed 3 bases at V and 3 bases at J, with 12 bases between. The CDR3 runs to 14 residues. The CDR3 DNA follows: TGTGCCAGCAGTGAGGGGGCCACTCTCTACGAGCAGTACTTC. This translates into CASSEGATLYEQYF.

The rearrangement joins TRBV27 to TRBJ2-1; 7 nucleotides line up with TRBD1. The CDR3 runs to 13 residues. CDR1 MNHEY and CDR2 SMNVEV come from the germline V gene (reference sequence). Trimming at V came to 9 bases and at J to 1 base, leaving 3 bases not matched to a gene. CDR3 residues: CASTGVSYNEQFF. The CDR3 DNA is TGTGCCAGTACAGGGGTATCCTACAATGAGCAGTTCTTC.

DNA of the CDR3: TGTGCCAGCAGCCTAGGAATGGGCAGCAATGAGCAGTTCTTC. This gives the protein CASSLGMGSNEQFF. The rearrangement joins TRBV7-9 to TRBJ2-1; the D is unclear. The germline CDR1 and CDR2 sequences are SEHNR and FQNEAQ (reference sequence). The length of the CDR3 is 14 residues. V was trimmed by 5 bases and J by 6 bases, leaving 14 bases between them.

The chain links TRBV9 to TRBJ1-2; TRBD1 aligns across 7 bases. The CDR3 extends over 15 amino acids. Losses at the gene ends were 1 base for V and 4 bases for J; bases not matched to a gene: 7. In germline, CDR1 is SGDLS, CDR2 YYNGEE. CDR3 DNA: TGTGCCAGCAGCGTATCCGTTACAGGGGTCTATGGCTACACCTTC. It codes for CASSVSVTGVYGYTF.

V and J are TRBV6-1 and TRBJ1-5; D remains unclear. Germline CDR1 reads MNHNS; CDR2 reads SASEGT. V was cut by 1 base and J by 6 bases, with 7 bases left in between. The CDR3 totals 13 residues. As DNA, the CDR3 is TGTGCCAGCAGTGAAGACGAGGGTCAGCCCCAGCATTTT. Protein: CASSEDEGQPQHF.

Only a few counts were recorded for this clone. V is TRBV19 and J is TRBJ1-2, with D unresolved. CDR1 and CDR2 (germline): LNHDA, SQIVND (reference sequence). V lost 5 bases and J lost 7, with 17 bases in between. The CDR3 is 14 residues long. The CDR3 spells CASSDDGGIGGYTF. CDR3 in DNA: TGTGCCAGTAGTGATGACGGAGGAATTGGTGGCTACACCTTC.

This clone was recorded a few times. CDR3 sequence: CASSFRDRGDYTEAFF. DNA of the CDR3: TGTGCCAGCAGCTTCCGGGACAGAGGGGATTACACTGAAGCTTTCTTT. The chain couples TRBV5-4 to TRBJ1-1, with 7 bases lining up with TRBD1. Germline CDR1 and CDR2: SGHNT and YYREEE (reference sequence). J lost 3 bases, V lost 2 bases, and 10 bases had no gene match. The CDR3 sequence is 16 residues long. The full variable domain, completed using reference TRBV5-4 and TRBJ1-1, is ETGVTQSPTHLIKTRGQQVTLRCSSQSGHNTVSWYQQALGQGPQFIFQYYREEENGRGNFPPRFSGLQFPNYSSELNVNALELDDSALYLCASSFRDRGDYTEAFFGQGTRLTVV.

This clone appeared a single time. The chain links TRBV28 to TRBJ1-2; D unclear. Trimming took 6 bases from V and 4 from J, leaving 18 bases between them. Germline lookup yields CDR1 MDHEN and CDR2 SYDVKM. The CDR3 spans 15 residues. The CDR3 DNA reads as TGTGCCAGCAGGTTTCAAGCCTTAAGCGGCTATGGCTACACCTTC. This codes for CASRFQALSGYGYTF.

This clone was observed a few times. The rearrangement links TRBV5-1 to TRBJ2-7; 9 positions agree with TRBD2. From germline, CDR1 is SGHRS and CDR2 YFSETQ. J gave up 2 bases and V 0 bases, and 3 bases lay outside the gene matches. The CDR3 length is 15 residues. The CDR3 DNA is TGCGCCAGCAGCTTGGGGCTAGCGGGGACCTACGAGCAGTACTTC. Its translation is CASSLGLAGTYEQYF.

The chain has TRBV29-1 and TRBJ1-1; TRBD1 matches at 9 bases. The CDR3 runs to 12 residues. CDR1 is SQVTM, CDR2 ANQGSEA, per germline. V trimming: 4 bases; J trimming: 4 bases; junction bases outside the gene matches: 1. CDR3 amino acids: CSVGGQGTEAFF. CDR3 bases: TGCAGCGTTGGGGGACAGGGCACTGAAGCTTTCTTT.